This passage covers 13 T cell receptor beta chains from one sample sequenced in a study of cytomegalovirus exposure and HLA in healthy donors. PCR amplification relied on 60 Vbeta primers (plus 13 Jbeta primers). The method was immunoSEQ multiplex PCR; TCRdb's version includes in-frame clones alone and lacks a portion of them. The data hold some 130,000 clones, with approximately 80% observed a single time. Sequencing used PBMCs. The source is a female donor in good health and CMV-seronegative.

This chain joins TRBV7-3 and TRBJ1-6; a possible D gene is TRBD1 (5 bases). Germline V CDR1 and CDR2: SGHTA, FQGTGA. The V and J ends lost 2 bases and 7 bases respectively, with 9 bases between them. CDR3 length: 14 amino acids. CDR3 in DNA: TGTGCCAGCAGCTTAGGACCAGGGAATTCACCCCTCCACTTT. Residues: CASSLGPGNSPLHF. The full variable domain, its missing parts supplied by reference TRBV7-3 and TRBJ1-6, is GAGVSQTPSNKVTEKGKYVELRCDPISGHTALYWYRQSLGQGPEFLIYFQGTGAADDSGLPNDRFFAVRPEGSVSTLKIQRTERGDSAVYLCASSLGPGNSPLHFGNGTRLTVT.

This chain joins TRBV6-6 and TRBJ2-5; perhaps TRBD2 as D (6 bases). The CDR3 has 11 amino acids. Germline CDR1 MNHNY, CDR2 SVGAGI (reference sequence). The V end lost 5 bases, the J end lost 11 bases, and 12 bases lay between the germline ends. Here the CDR3 reads CASSEGLAQYF. CDR3 DNA sequence: TGTGCCAGCAGTGAGGGGCTAGCGCAGTACTTC.

The V and J genes are TRBV27 and TRBJ2-1; 8 bases align to TRBD1. The CDR3 runs 14 residues. The germline gives CDR1 MNHEY, CDR2 SMNVEV (reference sequence). Unmatched junction bases numbered 10, after V lost 5 bases and J lost 10 bases. The CDR3 region has the DNA TGTGCCAGCAGTATCCAGGGGGCTATGTGGGAGCAGTTCTTC. Amino acid sequence: CASSIQGAMWEQFF.

The CDR3 DNA follows: TGCGCCAGCAGCTTGGTGGGGGGTTCTAACACGGGGGAGCAGTACTTC. Protein product: CASSLVGGSNTGEQYF. V gene TRBV5-1 combines with J gene TRBJ2-7; D is perhaps TRBD2 (6 bases). The CDR3 totals 16 residues. Trimming took off 0 bases at V and 7 bases at J, with 20 bases between the two ends. CDR1 SGHRS and CDR2 YFSETQ come from the germline V gene.

Only a few counts were recorded for this clone. The chain uses TRBV23-1 and TRBJ1-4, with 7 bases that match TRBD1. TRBV23-1 is designated an ORF whose function remains uncertain. The CDR3 length is 15 residues. V shed 0 bases, J shed 8 bases, and the junction held 6 bases outside the gene matches. The CDR3 spells CASSQSPPGQEKLFF. The DNA for the CDR3 is TGCGCCAGCAGTCAATCACCCCCGGGACAGGAAAAACTGTTTTTT.

The chain links TRBV28 to TRBJ1-2; 7 bases match TRBD1. V shed 1 base, J shed 3 bases, and the junction held 2 bases outside the gene matches. CDR1 and CDR2 (germline): MDHEN, SYDVKM. The CDR3 length is 14 residues. The CDR3 DNA sequence: TGTGCCAGCAGTTTATTTACAGGGGACTATGGCTACACCTTC. Its translation: CASSLFTGDYGYTF.

V is TRBV6-5 and J is TRBJ2-7; tentative D call: TRBD1 (5 bases). The CDR3 is 14 amino acids. Germline V gene lookup returns CDR1 MNHEY and CDR2 SVGAGI. V lost 4 bases and J lost 1, with 11 bases in between. The chain's CDR3 is CASSSVRDSYEQYF. CDR3 sequence (DNA): TGTGCCAGCAGTTCGGTCAGGGATTCCTACGAGCAGTACTTC.

The chain has TRBV6-6 and TRBJ2-1; 9 bases fit TRBD2. Germline loops: CDR1 MNHNY, CDR2 SVGAGI (reference sequence). After removal of 5 bases from V and 3 bases from J, the junction contained 5 bases not matched to a gene. The CDR3 sequence is 15 residues long. The DNA for the CDR3 is TGTGCCAGCAGTCTAGCGGGACAAGGCTACAATGAGCAGTTCTTC. Translated, it gives CASSLAGQGYNEQFF.

This clone was seen only a few times. The chain links TRBV19 to TRBJ1-2, with D maybe TRBD1 (5 bases). Between the trimmed V and J ends, which lost 5 bases and 3 bases, there was a span of 16 bases. This CDR3 is 15 amino acids long. CDR1 is LNHDA and CDR2 is SQIVND in the germline V gene (reference sequence). The CDR3 loop is CASSPAGRRDYGYTF. The CDR3 bases are TGTGCCAGTAGTCCCGCGGGACGGAGGGACTATGGCTACACCTTC.

The gene calls are TRBV28 and TRBJ1-2; TRBD1 aligns across 8 bases. The CDR3 is made up of 13 amino acids. Trimming removed 9 bases from V and 2 bases from J; junction bases left unmatched: 5. Germline V gene lookup returns CDR1 MDHEN and CDR2 SYDVKM. The CDR3 is CASSPGGNYGYTF. The CDR3 DNA follows: TGTGCCAGTTCACCAGGGGGCAACTATGGCTACACCTTC.

The table lists this clone with a count of one. This chain connects TRBV7-9 to TRBJ2-1; D is perhaps TRBD1 (5 bases). V shed 1 base and J shed 2 bases, with 18 bases lying between them. The CDR3 is 18 amino acids. Germline CDR1 is SEHNR and CDR2 is FQNEAQ (reference sequence). The CDR3 DNA reads TGTGCCAGCAGCTTAGGACAGTTCCTCCGGGTCGCCTACAATGAGCAGTTCTTC. This gives the protein CASSLGQFLRVAYNEQFF. The full variable domain, rest sourced from reference TRBV7-9 and TRBJ2-1, is DTGVSQNPRHKITKRGQNVTFRCDPISEHNRLYWYRQTLGQGPEFLTYFQNEAQLEKSRLLSDRFSAERPKGSFSTLEIQRTEQGDSAMYLCASSLGQFLRVAYNEQFFGPGTRLTVL.

The chain recombines TRBV6-1 with TRBJ2-6; unclear D gene. Trimming cost V 6 bases and J 1 base, with 7 bases left between them. Germline V gene lookup returns CDR1 MNHNS and CDR2 SASEGT. The CDR3 spans 14 residues. The CDR3 reads CASRTSSGANVLTF. The CDR3 nucleotides are TGTGCCAGCAGGACATCTTCTGGGGCCAACGTCCTGACTTTC.

On this clone itself: Other DNA variants within this sample encode the same CDR3. The chain combines TRBV5-1 with TRBJ2-1, with D possibly being TRBD2 (5 bases). This CDR3 has 14 amino acids. In germline, CDR1 is SGHRS, CDR2 YFSETQ. V was trimmed by 0 bases and J by 4 bases, leaving 8 bases between them. CDR3 loop: CASSLEAGYNEQFF. In DNA, the CDR3 is TGCGCCAGCAGCTTGGAGGCGGGTTACAATGAGCAGTTCTTC.